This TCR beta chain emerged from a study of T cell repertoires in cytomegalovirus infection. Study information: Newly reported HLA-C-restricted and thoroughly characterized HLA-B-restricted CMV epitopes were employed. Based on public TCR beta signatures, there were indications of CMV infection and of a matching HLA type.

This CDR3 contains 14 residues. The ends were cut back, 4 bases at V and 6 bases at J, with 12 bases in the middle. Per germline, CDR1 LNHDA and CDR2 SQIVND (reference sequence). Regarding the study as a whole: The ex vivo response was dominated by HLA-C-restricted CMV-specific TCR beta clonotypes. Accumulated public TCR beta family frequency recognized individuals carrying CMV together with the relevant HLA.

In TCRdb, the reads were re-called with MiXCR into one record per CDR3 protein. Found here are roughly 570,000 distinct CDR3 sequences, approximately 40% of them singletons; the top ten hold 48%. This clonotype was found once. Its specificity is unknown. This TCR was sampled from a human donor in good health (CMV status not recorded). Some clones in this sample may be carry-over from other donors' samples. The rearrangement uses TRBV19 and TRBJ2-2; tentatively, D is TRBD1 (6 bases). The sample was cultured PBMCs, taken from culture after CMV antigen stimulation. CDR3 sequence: CASSTYPGAGELFF. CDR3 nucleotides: TGTGCCAGTAGTACCTACCCAGGGGCCGGGGAGCTGTTTTTT.